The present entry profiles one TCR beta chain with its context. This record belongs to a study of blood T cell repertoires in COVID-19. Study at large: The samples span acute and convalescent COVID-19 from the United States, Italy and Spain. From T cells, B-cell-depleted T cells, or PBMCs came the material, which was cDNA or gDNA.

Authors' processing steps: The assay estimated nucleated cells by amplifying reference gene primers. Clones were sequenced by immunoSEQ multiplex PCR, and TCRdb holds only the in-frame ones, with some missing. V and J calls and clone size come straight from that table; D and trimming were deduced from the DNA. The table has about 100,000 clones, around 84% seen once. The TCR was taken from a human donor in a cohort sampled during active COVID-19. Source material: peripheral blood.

The CDR3 loop reads CASSLVPGQPNNEQFF. The CDR3 region has the DNA TGTGCCAGCAGTTTAGTCCCGGGACAGCCTAACAATGAGCAGTTCTTC. The chain links TRBV28 to TRBJ2-1; TRBD1 agrees at 7 bases. V shed 2 bases, J shed 5 bases, and the junction held 9 bases outside the gene matches. The CDR3 has 16 residues. Germline V gene lookup returns CDR1 MDHEN and CDR2 SYDVKM.